The subject of this entry is one T cell receptor (beta chain). Its antigen is as yet unknown. The data stem from a study of radiation and T cells in renal cell carcinoma. Whole-study findings and limits: Top tumor clonotypes rose in blood 2 weeks post-radiation, then contracted. No pretreatment tumor biopsies were available for baseline clonotypes.

Assay used: immunoSEQ multiplex PCR; TCRdb lists only in-frame clones, some missing. In the table there are some 140,000 clones, approximately 90% of which are singletons. The germline V gene has CDR1 MNHNS and CDR2 SASEGT. This CDR3 is built from 15 residues. V shed 2 bases and J 6 bases; nucleotides not matched to a gene: 6. Time point reported: baseline pretreatment blood. As to treatment: 15 Gy SBRT to primary tumor, nephrectomy 4 weeks later. This chain links TRBV6-1 with TRBJ2-1; 8 bases line up with TRBD1. The input for sequencing was blood, taken from a patient whose treatment included radiotherapy and nephrectomy. The sequence was collected from a woman between 45 and 65 years old with renal cell carcinoma. CDR3 protein: CASSEPDRGSNEQFF. The CDR3 DNA is TGTGCCAGCAGTGAACCCGACAGGGGTTCCAATGAGCAGTTCTTC.